This TCR beta chain was sequenced during a study of T cell responses to AZD1222 COVID-19 vaccine. Overall study context: Whether given at about 4 or about 12 weeks, second doses were pooled.

Sequencing used immunoSEQ multiplex PCR; TCRdb keeps in-frame clones, though not all of them. This table holds 100,000 or so clones, 90% found once. Findings and caveats of the study: Clonal diversity may have been underestimated in mostly white British donors. Nearly half of spike-specific TCRs reportedly go after variant regions that carry no mutations. The repertoires were collected only after the peak T cell response.

On this clone: Its antigen is as yet unknown.

The V segment lost 3 bases and the J segment 5 bases; nucleotides outside the gene matches: 7. CDR3 size: 16 residues. Germline V gene data show CDR1 as KGHSH and CDR2 as LQKENI. This TCR was recovered from an adult in good health. This sample comprised peripheral blood, obtained on day 0 of AZD1222 vaccination. The V gene is TRBV18, the J gene TRBJ1-4; 9 positions agree with TRBD1. The CDR3 loop is CASSPPRTGENEKLFF. The DNA for the CDR3 is TGTGCCAGCTCACCGCCCAGGACAGGGGAAAATGAAAAACTGTTTTTT.